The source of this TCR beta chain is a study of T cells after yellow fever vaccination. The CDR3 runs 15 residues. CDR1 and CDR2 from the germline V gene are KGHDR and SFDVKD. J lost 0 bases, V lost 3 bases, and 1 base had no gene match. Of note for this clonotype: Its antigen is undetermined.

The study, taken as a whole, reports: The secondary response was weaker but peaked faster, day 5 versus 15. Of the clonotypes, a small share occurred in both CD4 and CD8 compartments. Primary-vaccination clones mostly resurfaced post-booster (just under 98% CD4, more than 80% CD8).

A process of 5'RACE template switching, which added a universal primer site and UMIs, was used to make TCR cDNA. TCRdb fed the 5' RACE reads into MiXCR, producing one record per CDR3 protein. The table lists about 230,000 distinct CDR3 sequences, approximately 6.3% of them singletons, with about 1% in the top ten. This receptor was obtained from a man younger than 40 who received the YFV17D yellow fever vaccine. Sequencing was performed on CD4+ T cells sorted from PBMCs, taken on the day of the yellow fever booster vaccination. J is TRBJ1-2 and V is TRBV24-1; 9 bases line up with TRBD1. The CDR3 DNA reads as TGTGCCACCAGTGATGGGGACAGGGCTAACTATGGCTACACCTTC. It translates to CATSDGDRANYGYTF.